A selection of T cell receptor beta chains follows, all from one sample in a study of cytomegalovirus exposure and HLA in healthy donors. The data were produced by immunoSEQ multiplex PCR, yet TCRdb's version contains in-frame clones alone and is incomplete. The sample gives 100,000 to 150,000 clones, around 77% of which show up once; about 13% is in the top ten. The sample consisted of PBMCs. Source of these receptors: a woman between 40 and 55 years old in good health and CMV-seropositive. Both conserved end residues are part of each CDR3. Each record gives: CDR3 length, V gene, J gene, CDR3 protein.

length: 13; V: TRBV28; J: TRBJ2-1; CDR3: CASRRQGGNEQFF
length: 15; V: TRBV7-2; J: TRBJ2-3; CDR3: CASSSQGARPDTQYF
length: 16; V: TRBV5-6; J: TRBJ2-5; CDR3: CASSLLTSAGYETQYF
length: 14; V: TRBV11-2; J: TRBJ1-1; CDR3: CASSLLKANTEAFF
length: 15; V: TRBV6-5; J: TRBJ2-7; CDR3: CASSYIGGGHREQYF
length: 13; V: TRBV2; J: TRBJ1-1; CDR3: CASKGQAGTEAFF
length: 16; V: TRBV5-1; J: TRBJ1-2; CDR3: CASSVPSGGAGVGYTF
length: 12; V: TRBV6-6; J: TRBJ2-7; CDR3: CASSVSSYEQYF
length: 16; V: TRBV5-1; J: TRBJ1-2; CDR3: CASSLGNMQGADGYTF
length: 15; V: TRBV18; J: TRBJ2-2; CDR3: CASSSGSGGTGELFF